The rows below give T cell receptor beta chains drawn from one sample of a study of blood T cell repertoires in COVID-19. TCRdb keeps only in-frame clones here, not all; method: immunoSEQ multiplex PCR. The data contain fewer than 500,000 clones, about 90% of them singletons. Source material: PBMCs or T cells enriched from blood (not recorded which). These receptors all stem from a woman aged 18-35 years who had recovered from COVID-19. Each CDR3 is given with its conserved first and last residue. The D gene is left open where the match is weak. A clone size is listed for some rows: how often the clone was seen (once, few, many), or a class if it is expanded.

d_call	clone_size	v_call	j_call	cdr3_nt	cdr3_aa
TRBD1	-	TRBV18	TRBJ1-1	TGTGCCAGCTCCCCCGCACAGGGGCCGGGCACTGAAGCTTTCTTT	CASSPAQGPGTEAFF
-	-	TRBV5-1	TRBJ2-7	TGCGCCAGCAGCCCCGGGGGAGGCAAGTACGAGCAGTACTTC	CASSPGGGKYEQYF
-	-	TRBV10-2	TRBJ1-3	TGCGCCAGCAATTGGGACTTGACTGGAAACACCATATATTTT	CASNWDLTGNTIYF
TRBD1	-	TRBV12-3/TRBV12-4	TRBJ1-1	TGTGCCAACTCGGACAGGGAGGAAACTGAAGCTTTCTTT	CANSDREETEAFF
TRBD1	-	TRBV10-2	TRBJ1-2	TGCGCCAGCAGTGAGACCCTAACAGGGGGCGGAGGTGGCTACACCTTC	CASSETLTGGGGGYTF
-	-	TRBV7-9	TRBJ2-7	TGTGCCAGCAGCTCGGAGGGACAGTTCGAGCAGTACTTC	CASSSEGQFEQYF
TRBD2	-	TRBV28	TRBJ2-7	TGTGCCAGCAGTTCCCACTCGGGACTAGCGGGGAGCAGCTCCTACGAGCAGTACTTC	CASSSHSGLAGSSSYEQYF
-	-	TRBV6-2/TRBV6-3	TRBJ1-1	TGTGCCAGCAGTTACCCTCCGGGGGTTCGGACTGAAGCTTTCTTT	CASSYPPGVRTEAFF
TRBD1	-	TRBV19	TRBJ1-5	TGTGCCAGTAGTACTGACAGGGGGCGCGGTCAGCCCCAGCATTTT	CASSTDRGRGQPQHF
TRBD2	-	TRBV5-1	TRBJ2-5	TGCGCCAGCAGCTTGGGTACGGGAGGGGCGGAAGAGACCCAGTACTTC	CASSLGTGGAEETQYF
-	-	TRBV5-6	TRBJ1-1	TGTGCCAGCAGCTTGGACAGCGGTGAAGCTTTCTTT	CASSLDSGEAFF
-	-	TRBV6-2/TRBV6-3	TRBJ2-7	TGTGCCAGCAGTTACCTTGGGGGGGCGATTCCCTACGAGCAGTACTTC	CASSYLGGAIPYEQYF
-	once	TRBV5-4	TRBJ1-1	TGTGCCAGCAGCGCGACAGTGAACACTGAAGCTTTCTTT	CASSATVNTEAFF
TRBD1	few	TRBV2	TRBJ2-7	TGTGCCAGCTGGGCAGGGGGCGCGTCCGCCTACGAGCAGTACTTC	CASWAGGASAYEQYF
-	-	TRBV12-3/TRBV12-4	TRBJ1-1	TGTGCCAGCAGTTCAGGGGTGGGTACTGAAGCTTTCTTT	CASSSGVGTEAFF
-	-	TRBV19	TRBJ1-2	TGTGCCAGTAGTATATCGGGGGACTATGGCTACACCTTC	CASSISGDYGYTF
TRBD2	once	TRBV6-5	TRBJ2-1	TGTGCCAGCAGAAAAATAGCGGGGGACTACAATGAGCAGTTCTTC	CASRKIAGDYNEQFF
-	-	TRBV6-5	TRBJ1-2	TGTGCCAGCAGGGTTACAGGAATTAGCTATGGCTACACCTTC	CASRVTGISYGYTF
-	-	TRBV27	TRBJ2-1	TGTGCCAGCAGTCCGACCCCTAACTCGGGGAATGAGCAGTTCTTC	CASSPTPNSGNEQFF
TRBD2	-	TRBV2	TRBJ2-7	TGTGCCAGCAGTATAAGACTAGCGGGGCTATCCTACGAGCAGTACTTC	CASSIRLAGLSYEQYF
TRBD1	-	TRBV5-1	TRBJ1-2	TGCGCCAGCAGCTTACAAAGTGGACAGGGGCACGGCTACACCTTC	CASSLQSGQGHGYTF
TRBD1	-	TRBV7-3	TRBJ1-2	TGTGCCAGCAGCTTAAGCCCAGGGGGTAACTATGGCTACACCTTC	CASSLSPGGNYGYTF
-	-	TRBV7-6	TRBJ1-2	TGTGCCAGCAGCCCCCCAGGGTTAGAGGGCTACACCTTC	CASSPPGLEGYTF
-	-	TRBV3-1/TRBV3-2	TRBJ1-6	TGTGCCAGCAGCCGGCCGGGAGAAAATTCACCCCTCCACTTT	CASSRPGENSPLHF
TRBD1	few	TRBV7-2	TRBJ1-2	TGTGCCAGCAGCTTCTATGGGACAGGTCTAGAGGGCTACACCTTC	CASSFYGTGLEGYTF